Sequencing of this T cell receptor (beta chain) was carried out in a study of blood T cell repertoires in COVID-19. Overall study context: Samples taken during acute and convalescent COVID-19 were collected in the United States, Italy and Spain. PBMCs, B-cell-depleted T cells, or T cells provided the cDNA or gDNA that made up the material.

Authors' methods: Nucleated cell counts were estimated from reference gene primer amplification. Clones were sequenced by immunoSEQ multiplex PCR, and TCRdb holds only the in-frame ones, with some missing. The D gene and trimming were derived from the DNA, and the V and J assignments and clone size from that table. The table has under 300,000 clones, 83% seen once. V was cut by 1 base and J by 2 bases, with 9 bases left in between. In germline, CDR1 is LNHDA, CDR2 SQIVND (reference sequence). This CDR3 contains 15 residues. The TCR was taken from a woman between 50 and 59 years old who had recovered from COVID-19. The rearrangement uses TRBV19 and TRBJ1-5; D gene unclear. The material sequenced was peripheral blood. For the CDR3, the DNA is TGTGCCAGTAGTATAGCCGGCGGGGGCAATCAGCCCCAGCATTTT. It specifies CASSIAGGGNQPQHF.